This paragraph covers one TCR beta chain sequence. Clones were read by immunoSEQ multiplex PCR, and TCRdb kept only the in-frame ones, dropping some. The data show 120,000 or so clones, around 93% seen once. The record originates from a study of control samples from healthy donors and cancer patients. This CDR3 has 13 amino acids. Germline-derived CDR1 and CDR2 are KGHSH and LQKENI. V gave up 6 bases and J gave up 7 bases, with 13 bases separating them. The chain carries TRBV18 and TRBJ1-5; unclear D gene. The source of this sequence is a man aged 18 to 29 in good health. Sample: blood. This CDR3 is CASSPFAGQPQHF. Written as DNA, the CDR3 is TGTGCCAGCTCGCCTTTCGCGGGACAGCCCCAGCATTTT.